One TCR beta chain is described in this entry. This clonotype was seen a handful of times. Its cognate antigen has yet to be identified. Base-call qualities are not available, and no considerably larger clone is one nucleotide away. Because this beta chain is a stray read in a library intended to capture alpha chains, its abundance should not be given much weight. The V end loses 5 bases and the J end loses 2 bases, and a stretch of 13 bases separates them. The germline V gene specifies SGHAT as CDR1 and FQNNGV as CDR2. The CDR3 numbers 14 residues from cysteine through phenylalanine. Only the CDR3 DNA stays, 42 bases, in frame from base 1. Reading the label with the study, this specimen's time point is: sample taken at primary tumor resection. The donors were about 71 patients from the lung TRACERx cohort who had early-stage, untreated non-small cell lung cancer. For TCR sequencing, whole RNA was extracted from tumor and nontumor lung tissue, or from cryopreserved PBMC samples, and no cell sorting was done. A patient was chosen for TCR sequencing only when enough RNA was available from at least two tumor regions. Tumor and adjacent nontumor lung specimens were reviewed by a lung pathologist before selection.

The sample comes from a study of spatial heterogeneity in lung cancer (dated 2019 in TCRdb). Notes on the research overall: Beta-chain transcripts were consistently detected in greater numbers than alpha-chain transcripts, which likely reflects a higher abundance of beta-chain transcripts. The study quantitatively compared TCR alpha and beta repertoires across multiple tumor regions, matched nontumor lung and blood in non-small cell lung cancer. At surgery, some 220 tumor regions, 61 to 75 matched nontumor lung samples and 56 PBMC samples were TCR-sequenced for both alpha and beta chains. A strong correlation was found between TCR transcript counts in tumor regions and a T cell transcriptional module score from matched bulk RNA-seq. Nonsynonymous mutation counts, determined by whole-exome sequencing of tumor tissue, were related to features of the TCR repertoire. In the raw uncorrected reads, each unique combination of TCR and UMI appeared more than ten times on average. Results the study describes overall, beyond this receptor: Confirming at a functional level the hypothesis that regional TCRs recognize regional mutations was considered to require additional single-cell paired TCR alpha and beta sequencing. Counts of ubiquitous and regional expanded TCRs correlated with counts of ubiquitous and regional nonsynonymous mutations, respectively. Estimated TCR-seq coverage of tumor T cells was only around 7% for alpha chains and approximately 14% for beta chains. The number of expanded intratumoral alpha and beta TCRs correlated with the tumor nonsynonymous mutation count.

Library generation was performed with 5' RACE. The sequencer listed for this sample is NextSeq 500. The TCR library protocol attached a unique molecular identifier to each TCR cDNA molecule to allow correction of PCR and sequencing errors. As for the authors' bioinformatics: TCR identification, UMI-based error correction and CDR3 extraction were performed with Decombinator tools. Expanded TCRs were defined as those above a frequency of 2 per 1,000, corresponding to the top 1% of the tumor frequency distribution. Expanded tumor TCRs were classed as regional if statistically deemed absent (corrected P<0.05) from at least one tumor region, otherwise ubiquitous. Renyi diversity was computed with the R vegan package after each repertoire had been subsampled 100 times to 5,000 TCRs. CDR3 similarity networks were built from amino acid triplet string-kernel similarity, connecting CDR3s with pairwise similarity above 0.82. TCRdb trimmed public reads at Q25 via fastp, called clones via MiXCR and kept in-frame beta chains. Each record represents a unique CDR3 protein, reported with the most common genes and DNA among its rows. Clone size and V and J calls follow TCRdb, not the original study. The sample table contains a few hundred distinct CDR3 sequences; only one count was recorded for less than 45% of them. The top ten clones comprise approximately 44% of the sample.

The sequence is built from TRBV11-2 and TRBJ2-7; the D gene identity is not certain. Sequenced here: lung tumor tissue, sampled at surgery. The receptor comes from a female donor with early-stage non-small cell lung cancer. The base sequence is TGTGCCAGCAGCAGGGATCCCGGAACCTACGAGCAGTACTTC. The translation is CASSRDPGTYEQYF.